The present T cell receptor beta chain was sequenced within a study of shared clonotypes between healthy human individuals. Generated by immunoSEQ multiplex PCR, the TCRdb table keeps only in-frame clones and is missing some. The data contain 1,400,000 or so clones, less than 99% of them singletons. The V and J ends lost 3 bases and 5 bases, in that order; junction bases with no gene match: 6. Per germline, CDR1 LGHNA and CDR2 YSLEER. This CDR3 comprises 15 residues. Sample: naive CD4+ T cells sorted from blood. Subset meaning: CD45RA+ positively selected. This TCR came from a man aged 25-45 years in good health. This chain connects TRBV4-3 to TRBJ2-3; 9 bases align to TRBD2. In DNA, the CDR3 is TGCGCCAGCAGCCAGGGTAGCGGGAGAATAGATACGCAGTATTTT. As protein: CASSQGSGRIDTQYF.